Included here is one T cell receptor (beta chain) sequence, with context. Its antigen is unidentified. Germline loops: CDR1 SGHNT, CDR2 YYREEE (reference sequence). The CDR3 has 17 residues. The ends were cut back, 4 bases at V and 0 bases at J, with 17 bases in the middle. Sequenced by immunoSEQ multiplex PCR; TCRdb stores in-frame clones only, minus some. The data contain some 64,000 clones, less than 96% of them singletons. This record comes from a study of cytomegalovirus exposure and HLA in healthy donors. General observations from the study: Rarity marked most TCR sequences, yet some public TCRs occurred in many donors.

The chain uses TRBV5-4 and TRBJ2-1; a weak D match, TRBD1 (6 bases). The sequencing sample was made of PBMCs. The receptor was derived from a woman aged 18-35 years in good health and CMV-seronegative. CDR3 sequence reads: CASSPVGGPSSYNEQFF. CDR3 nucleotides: TGTGCCAGCAGCCCCGTTGGGGGCCCCAGCTCCTACAATGAGCAGTTCTTC. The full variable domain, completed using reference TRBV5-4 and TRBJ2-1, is ETGVTQSPTHLIKTRGQQVTLRCSSQSGHNTVSWYQQALGQGPQFIFQYYREEENGRGNFPPRFSGLQFPNYSSELNVNALELDDSALYLCASSPVGGPSSYNEQFFGPGTRLTVL.